This record concerns one T cell receptor beta chain sequence. The data were obtained in a study of blood T cell repertoires in COVID-19. Overall study: T cells, B-cell-depleted T cells, or PBMCs provided the cDNA or gDNA that served as material.

Trimming removed 5 bases from V and 1 base from J; junction bases left unmatched: 4. Germline CDR1 is SNHLY and CDR2 is FYNNEI. This CDR3 comprises 15 residues. Some clones are missing from TCRdb's copy, which holds only in-frame ones; the method was immunoSEQ multiplex PCR. This sample yields approximately 150,000 clones, of which 79% are seen a single time; roughly 19% belongs to the top ten. Residents of about two dozen US areas, aged roughly 18 to 95 years, made up the participants. The sequenced sample consisted of PBMCs or T cells enriched from blood (not recorded which). This TCR was recovered from a woman in her sixties or seventies in a cohort exposed to, infected with or recovered from COVID-19 (not recorded which). The V call is TRBV2, the J call TRBJ2-3, with 9 bases identical to TRBD1. This chain's CDR3 is CASSPRQGGTDTQYF. The CDR3 DNA is TGTGCCAGCAGTCCCCGACAGGGGGGCACAGATACGCAGTATTTT.